These 25 T cell receptor beta chains were all obtained from the same sample, sequenced in a study of T cell responses to AZD1222 COVID-19 vaccine (dated by TCRdb to the early 2020s). Libraries were prepared through the immunoSEQ multiplex PCR assay. TCRdb's version of the immuneACCESS table is confined to in-frame rearrangements and falls short of the full clone set. An unresolved V gene accounts for under half of the shortfall where checked; the remainder is of unknown origin. For this sample the table gives more than 85,000 clones, of which 81% were detected only once. Approximately 5% of the sample is held by the ten biggest clonotypes. In light of the paper, this sample's time point label describes: baseline before first vaccination. This sample comprised peripheral blood, obtained on day 0 of AZD1222 vaccination. Receptor source: an adult in good health.

Here the CDR3 reads CASSQGEGREAFF. Written as DNA, the CDR3 is TGCGCCAGCAGCCAGGGGGAGGGTCGGGAAGCTTTCTTT. V usage is TRBV4-3 and J usage is TRBJ1-1; a weak D match, TRBD1 (5 bases). In germline, CDR1 is LGHNA, CDR2 YSLEER. The CDR3 totals 13 residues. The V end lost 3 bases, the J end lost 8 bases, and 13 bases lay between the germline ends.

The rearrangement links TRBV28 to TRBJ2-7, with D maybe TRBD1 (5 bases). The germline V gene encodes CDR1 MDHEN and CDR2 SYDVKM. The CDR3 runs to 14 residues. V was pared by 5 bases and J by 2 bases, with 13 bases between. The CDR3 DNA is TGTGCCAGCAGTACCCAGACAGTTCCCTACGAGCAGTACTTC. It codes for CASSTQTVPYEQYF.

The chain recombines TRBV7-9 with TRBJ1-2; the D gene is possibly TRBD1 (5 bases). CDR3 length equals 15 residues. Trimming shortened V by 0 bases and J by 8 bases, and 16 bases separated the two germline ends. The germline CDR1 and CDR2 sequences are SEHNR and FQNEAQ (reference sequence). CDR3 amino acids: CASSLAGPQYGGYTF. CDR3 nucleotide sequence: TGTGCCAGCAGCTTAGCGGGACCCCAGTATGGGGGCTACACCTTC.

The chain couples TRBV7-3 to TRBJ2-3, with 9 bases fitting TRBD2. This CDR3 has 15 residues. V lost 2 bases to trimming and J lost 4 bases; unmatched junction nucleotides: 4. Germline loops: CDR1 SGHTA, CDR2 FQGTGA. In DNA, the CDR3 is TGTGCCAGCAGCTTAGCGGGGGGGCGCCCAGATACGCAGTATTTT. The encoded protein is CASSLAGGRPDTQYF.

The chain links TRBV29-1 to TRBJ1-2; possibly TRBD1 for D (5 bases). V shed 6 bases and J shed 8 bases, with 7 bases lying between them. Germline V gene data show CDR1 as SQVTM and CDR2 as ANQGSEA. This CDR3 has 9 amino acids. The CDR3 DNA is TGCAGCGTCGAGGGGGGCTACACCTTC. The encoded protein is CSVEGGYTF.

This clone has just a few counts. The chain couples TRBV6-2 or TRBV6-3 to TRBJ2-2; perhaps TRBD1 as D (6 bases). Trimming took off 1 base at V and 6 bases at J, with 12 bases between the two ends. CDR3 length: 15 residues. Germline CDR1 MNHEY, CDR2 SVGEGT. For the CDR3, the DNA is TGTGCCAGCAGTTACTTGCCCCGACAGGCCGGGGAGCTGTTTTTT. It specifies CASSYLPRQAGELFF.

The V gene is TRBV10-3, the J gene TRBJ1-1, with a tentative D call TRBD1 (5 bases). The ends were cut back, 3 bases at V and 0 bases at J, with 11 bases in the middle. The CDR3 has 15 residues. Germline-derived CDR1 and CDR2 are ENHRY and SYGVKD. CDR3: CAISDEGNMNTEAFF. CDR3 bases: TGTGCCATCAGTGATGAGGGGAACATGAACACTGAAGCTTTCTTT.

The chain employs TRBV5-1 and TRBJ1-2, with 7 nucleotides matching TRBD1. The germline gives CDR1 SGHRS, CDR2 YFSETQ. V gave up 4 bases and J gave up 6 bases; unmatched junction bases: 9. The CDR3 has 14 residues. The CDR3 region has the DNA TGCGCCAGCAGCCCGGGACAGAACTCAAATGGCTACACCTTC. Amino acid sequence: CASSPGQNSNGYTF. Variable domain in full (rest from reference TRBV5-1 and TRBJ1-2): KAGVTQTPRYLIKTRGQQVTLSCSPISGHRSVSWYQQTPGQGLQFLFEYFSETQRNKGNFPGRFSGRQFSNSRSEMNVSTLELGDSALYLCASSPGQNSNGYTFGSGTRLTVV.

This chain connects TRBV19 to TRBJ2-5; TRBD2 matches 13 bases. V lost 3 bases and J lost 7; bases outside the gene matches: 5. Germline V gene lookup returns CDR1 LNHDA and CDR2 SQIVND (reference sequence). The CDR3 loop spans 15 amino acids. The CDR3 spells CASSIPGTSGATQYF. The CDR3 DNA reads TGTGCCAGTAGTATCCCGGGGACTAGCGGGGCGACCCAGTACTTC.

This chain uses TRBV18 with TRBJ2-1, with D perhaps matching TRBD2 (5 bases). From germline, CDR1 is KGHSH and CDR2 LQKENI. The CDR3 has 15 residues. Deletions cut 0 bases from V and 3 bases from J, with 9 bases between. DNA for the CDR3: TGTGCCAGCTCACCACCAACCGGGATCTACAATGAGCAGTTCTTC. It codes for CASSPPTGIYNEQFF.

The chain joins TRBV10-2 to TRBJ1-1; perhaps TRBD1 as D (5 bases). This CDR3 region has 14 residues. From germline, CDR1 is WSHSY and CDR2 SAAADI. V lost 3 bases to trimming and J lost 4 bases, with 12 bases between them. DNA of the CDR3: TGCGCCAGCAGTGAAAGGCAGGGAGGCACTGAAGCTTTCTTT. Its protein is CASSERQGGTEAFF.

Concerning this clone itself: This same CDR3 is encoded by further DNA sequences in the sample. The V gene is TRBV27, the J gene TRBJ1-4; maybe TRBD1 (6 bases). The V end was cut by 6 bases, the J end by 8 bases, with 13 bases between. The CDR3 runs to 13 residues. Per germline, CDR1 MNHEY and CDR2 SMNVEV (reference sequence). The CDR3 DNA sequence: TGTGCCAGCAGCCCGAATAGGGGGGAAAAACTGTTTTTT. Encoded protein: CASSPNRGEKLFF.

The rearrangement joins TRBV9 to TRBJ2-1; 11 bases agree with TRBD2. The CDR3 sequence is 16 residues long. V lost 3 bases to trimming and J lost 3 bases; unmatched junction nucleotides: 5. Germline V gene lookup returns CDR1 SGDLS and CDR2 YYNGEE. CDR3 nucleotide sequence: TGTGCCAGCAGCGGGGGACTAGCGGACATCTACAATGAGCAGTTCTTC. Amino acid sequence: CASSGGLADIYNEQFF.

This clone was recorded a few times. The chain carries TRBV12-3 or TRBV12-4 and TRBJ2-3; 9 bases fit TRBD2. J lost 8 bases, V lost 4 bases, and 1 base had no gene match. The length of the CDR3 is 12 residues. The CDR3: CASSSGLATQYF. CDR3 nucleotide sequence: TGTGCCAGCAGTTCGGGACTAGCTACGCAGTATTTT.

About this clone itself: At one boundary the junction diverges from the germline segment, which might be a read error. The CDR3 spells CASSPLIGTTF. The CDR3 bases are TGTGCCAGCAGCCCATTAATCGGGACCACCTTT. This chain links TRBV3-1 (or the pseudogene TRBV3-2) with TRBJ1-1, with a tentative D call TRBD1 (5 bases). This CDR3 has 11 amino acids. CDR1 LGHDT and CDR2 YNNKEL come from the germline V gene (reference sequence).

The V and J genes are TRBV6-1 and TRBJ2-4; perhaps TRBD2 as D (6 bases). The CDR3 totals 14 residues. Germline lookup yields CDR1 MNHNS and CDR2 SASEGT. V was shortened by 3 bases and J by 6 bases, with 12 bases between the two germline ends. This chain's CDR3 is CASSDGGSANIQYF. As DNA, the CDR3 is TGTGCCAGCAGTGACGGGGGATCCGCAAACATTCAGTACTTC.

The chain links TRBV6-6 to TRBJ2-7, with a possible D match to TRBD1 (7 bases). There are 15 residues in the CDR3. Germline V gene data show CDR1 as MNHNY and CDR2 as SVGAGI (reference sequence). V gave up 0 bases and J gave up 4 bases, with 13 bases separating them. For the CDR3, the DNA is TGTGCCAGCAGTTACTCGGCAGGGGGGATGTACGAGCAGTACTTC. Its protein product is CASSYSAGGMYEQYF.

The chain links TRBV7-2 to TRBJ2-7, with D perhaps matching TRBD1 or TRBD2 (5 bases each). The V end lost 0 bases, the J end lost 2 bases, and 11 bases lay between the germline ends. The CDR3 extends over 15 amino acids. Germline values: CDR1 SGHTA, CDR2 FQGNSA. CDR3 sequence reads: CASSLANGAPYEQYF. In nucleotides, the CDR3 is TGTGCCAGCAGCTTAGCGAACGGGGCCCCCTACGAGCAGTACTTC.

The chain joins TRBV24-1 to TRBJ2-2; TRBD2 matches 8 bases. Germline V gene data show CDR1 as KGHDR and CDR2 as SFDVKD. J gave up 5 bases and V 7 bases, and 8 bases lay outside the gene matches. The CDR3 is 15 amino acids. CDR3 in amino acids: CATRSGGALTGELFF. The DNA of the CDR3 is TGTGCCACCAGGTCGGGGGGGGCCCTAACCGGGGAGCTGTTTTTT.

V usage is TRBV28 and J usage is TRBJ1-1; a weak D match, TRBD1 (6 bases). V was trimmed by 2 bases and J by 3 bases, leaving 19 bases between them. There are 17 residues in the CDR3. Germline V gene data show CDR1 as MDHEN and CDR2 as SYDVKM. CDR3 residues: CASSLGLGQGLDTEAFF. The CDR3 nucleotides read TGTGCCAGCAGTTTAGGTCTCGGGCAGGGGTTGGACACTGAAGCTTTCTTT.

The chain couples TRBV27 to TRBJ1-1; D is unclear. Germline-derived CDR1 and CDR2 are MNHEY and SMNVEV (reference sequence). Trimming stripped 8 bases from V and 2 bases from J, with 15 bases between. CDR3 length equals 14 residues. As DNA, the CDR3 is TGTGCCAGCTCCTATACGGCAGGAAACACTGAAGCTTTCTTT. Its translation is CASSYTAGNTEAFF.

The chain carries TRBV28 and TRBJ2-1, with 8 nucleotides matching TRBD2. Germline assignment: CDR1 MDHEN and CDR2 SYDVKM. Trimming took 4 bases from V and 12 from J; bases not matched to a gene: 20. The CDR3 is 17 residues long. The CDR3 loop reads CASSSTPPGGGGRGQFF. Here the CDR3 DNA reads TGTGCCAGCAGTTCCACCCCCCCGGGGGGCGGGGGGAGAGGGCAGTTCTTC.

The chain carries TRBV3-1 (or the pseudogene TRBV3-2) and TRBJ1-2, with 9 nucleotides matching TRBD1. The germline V gene encodes CDR1 LGHDT and CDR2 YNNKEL (reference sequence). V was pared by 5 bases and J by 6 bases, with 10 bases of the junction left unmatched. The CDR3 loop spans 15 amino acids. The CDR3 loop reads CASSYDRDRVDGYTF. The CDR3 nucleotides are TGTGCCAGCAGCTACGACCGGGACAGGGTAGATGGCTACACCTTC.

This clone showed up just once. The V call is TRBV3-1 (or the pseudogene TRBV3-2), the J call TRBJ2-2; D perhaps matches TRBD1 (5 bases). Germline lookup yields CDR1 LGHDT and CDR2 YNNKEL (reference sequence). The CDR3 consists of 15 residues. Trimming took 6 bases from V and 3 from J, leaving 14 bases between them. In DNA form, the CDR3 reads TGTGCCAGCAGTAACCGTGACAGAGACACCGGGGAGCTGTTTTTT. It yields the protein CASSNRDRDTGELFF.

This chain connects TRBV19 to TRBJ2-2, with TRBD1 matching over 7 bases. V dropped 6 bases and J dropped 6; count of bases not matched to a gene: 7. The CDR3 has 14 residues. Germline assignment: CDR1 LNHDA and CDR2 SQIVND (reference sequence). The CDR3 nucleotides read TGTGCCAGTAGGGACAGGAGTTATCCCGGGGAGCTGTTTTTT. Protein product: CASRDRSYPGELFF. Full variable domain (outside the CDR3, taken from reference TRBV19 and TRBJ2-2): DGGITQSPKYLFRKEGQNVTLSCEQNLNHDAMYWYRQDPGQGLRLIYYSQIVNDFQKGDIAEGYSVSREKKESFPLTVTSAQKNPTAFYLCASRDRSYPGELFFGEGSRLTVL.